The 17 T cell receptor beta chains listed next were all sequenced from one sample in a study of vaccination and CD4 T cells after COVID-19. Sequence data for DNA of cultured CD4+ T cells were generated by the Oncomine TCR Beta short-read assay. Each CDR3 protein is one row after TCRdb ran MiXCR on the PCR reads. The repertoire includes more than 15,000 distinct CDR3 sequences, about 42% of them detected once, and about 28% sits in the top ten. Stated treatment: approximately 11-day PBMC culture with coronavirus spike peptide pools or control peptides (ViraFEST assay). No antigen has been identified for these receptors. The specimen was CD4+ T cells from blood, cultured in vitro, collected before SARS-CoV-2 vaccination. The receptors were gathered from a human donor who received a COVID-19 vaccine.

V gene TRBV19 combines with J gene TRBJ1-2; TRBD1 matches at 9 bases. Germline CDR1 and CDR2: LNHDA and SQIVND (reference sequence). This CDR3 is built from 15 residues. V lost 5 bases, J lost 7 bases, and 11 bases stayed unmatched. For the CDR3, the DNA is TGTGCCAGTAGTCCTCCCGGGACAGGGATCGGTGGCTACACCTTC. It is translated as CASSPPGTGIGGYTF.

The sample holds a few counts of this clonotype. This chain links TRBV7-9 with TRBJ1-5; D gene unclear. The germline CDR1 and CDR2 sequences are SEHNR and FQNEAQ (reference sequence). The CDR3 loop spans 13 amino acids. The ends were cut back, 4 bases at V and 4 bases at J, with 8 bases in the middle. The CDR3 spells CASSSSGNQPQHF. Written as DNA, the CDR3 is TGTGCCAGCAGCTCTTCGGGGAATCAGCCCCAGCATTTT.

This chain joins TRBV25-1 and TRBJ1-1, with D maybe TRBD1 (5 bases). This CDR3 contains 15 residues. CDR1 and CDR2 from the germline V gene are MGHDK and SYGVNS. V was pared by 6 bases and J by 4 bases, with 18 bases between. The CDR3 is CASRGSGVGGTEAFF. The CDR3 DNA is TGTGCCAGCAGGGGTTCCGGCGTGGGGGGCACTGAAGCTTTCTTT.

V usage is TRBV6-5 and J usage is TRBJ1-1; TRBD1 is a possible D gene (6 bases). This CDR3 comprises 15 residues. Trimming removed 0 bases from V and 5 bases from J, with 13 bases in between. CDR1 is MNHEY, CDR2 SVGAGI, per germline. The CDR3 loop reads CASSYSTGARTEAFF. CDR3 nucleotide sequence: TGTGCCAGCAGTTACTCGACGGGGGCGCGGACTGAAGCTTTCTTT.

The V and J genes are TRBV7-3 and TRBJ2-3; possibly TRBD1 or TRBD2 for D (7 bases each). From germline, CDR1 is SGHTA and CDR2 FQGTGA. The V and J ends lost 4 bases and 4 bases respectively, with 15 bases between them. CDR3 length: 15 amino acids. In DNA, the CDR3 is TGTGCCAGCAGCTCCCAGGGGGGGGCCGCAGATACGCAGTATTTT. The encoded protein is CASSSQGGAADTQYF.

The DNA of the CDR3 is TGTGCCAGCACCTCCCGCCTGACGGGAGCTTTCTTT. This gives the protein CASTSRLTGAFF. This chain connects TRBV6-1 to TRBJ1-1; D unclear. Germline V gene data show CDR1 as MNHNS and CDR2 as SASEGT. The V end was cut by 7 bases, the J end by 10 bases, with 16 bases between. The CDR3 spans 12 residues.

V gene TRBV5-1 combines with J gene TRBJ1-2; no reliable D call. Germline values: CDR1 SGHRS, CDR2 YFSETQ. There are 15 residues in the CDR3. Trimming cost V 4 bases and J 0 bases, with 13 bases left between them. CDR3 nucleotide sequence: TGCGCCAGCAGCCCCGGCGGGCCAGCTAACTATGGCTACACCTTC. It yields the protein CASSPGGPANYGYTF.

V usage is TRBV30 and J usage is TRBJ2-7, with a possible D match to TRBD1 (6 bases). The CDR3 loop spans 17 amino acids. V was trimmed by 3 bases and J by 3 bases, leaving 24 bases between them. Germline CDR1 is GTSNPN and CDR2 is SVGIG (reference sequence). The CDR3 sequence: CAWRPLWIGGRIYEQYF. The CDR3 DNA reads TGTGCCTGGAGACCCCTCTGGATAGGGGGAAGAATCTACGAGCAGTACTTC.

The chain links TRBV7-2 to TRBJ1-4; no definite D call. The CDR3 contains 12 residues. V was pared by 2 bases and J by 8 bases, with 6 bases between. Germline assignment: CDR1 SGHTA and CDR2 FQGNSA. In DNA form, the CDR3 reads TGTGCCAGCAGCTTATTCTCCGAAAAACTGTTTTTT. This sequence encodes CASSLFSEKLFF.

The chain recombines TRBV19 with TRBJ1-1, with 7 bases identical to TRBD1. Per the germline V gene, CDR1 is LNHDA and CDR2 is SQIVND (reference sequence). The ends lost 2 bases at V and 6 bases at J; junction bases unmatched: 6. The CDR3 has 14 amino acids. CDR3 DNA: TGTGCCAGTAGTATAATAGGAGGGGGCTCTGAAGCTTTCTTT. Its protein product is CASSIIGGGSEAFF.

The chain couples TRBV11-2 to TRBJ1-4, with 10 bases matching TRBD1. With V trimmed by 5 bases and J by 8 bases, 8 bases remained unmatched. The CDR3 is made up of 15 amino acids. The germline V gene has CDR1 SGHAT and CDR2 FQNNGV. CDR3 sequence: CASSQLTGGTEKLFF. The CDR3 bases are TGTGCCAGCAGCCAATTGACAGGGGGCACAGAAAAACTGTTTTTT.

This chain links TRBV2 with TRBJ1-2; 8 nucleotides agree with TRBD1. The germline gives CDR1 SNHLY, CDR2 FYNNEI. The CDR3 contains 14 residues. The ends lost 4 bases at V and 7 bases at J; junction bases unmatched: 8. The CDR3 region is CASSAQGASSGYTF. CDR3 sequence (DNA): TGTGCCAGCAGTGCGCAGGGGGCGTCGAGTGGCTACACCTTC.

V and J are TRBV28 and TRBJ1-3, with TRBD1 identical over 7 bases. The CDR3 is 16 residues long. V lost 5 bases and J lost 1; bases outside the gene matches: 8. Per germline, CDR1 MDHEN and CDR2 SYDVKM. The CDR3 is CASSRSTGKSGNTIYF. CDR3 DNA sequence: TGTGCCAGCAGTCGATCGACAGGGAAATCTGGAAACACCATATATTTT.

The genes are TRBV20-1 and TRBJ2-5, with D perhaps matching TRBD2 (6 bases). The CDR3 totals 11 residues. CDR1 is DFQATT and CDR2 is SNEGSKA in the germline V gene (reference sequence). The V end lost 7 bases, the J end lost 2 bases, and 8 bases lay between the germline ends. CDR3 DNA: TGCAGTGGGACTATACAAGAGACCCAGTACTTC. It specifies CSGTIQETQYF.

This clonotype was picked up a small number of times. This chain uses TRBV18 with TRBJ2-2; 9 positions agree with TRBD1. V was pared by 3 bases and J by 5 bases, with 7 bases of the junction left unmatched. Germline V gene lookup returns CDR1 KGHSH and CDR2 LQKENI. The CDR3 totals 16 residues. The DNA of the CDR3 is TGTGCCAGCTCACCGGAACAGGGGGCTGGGACCGGGGAGCTGTTTTTT. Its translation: CASSPEQGAGTGELFF.

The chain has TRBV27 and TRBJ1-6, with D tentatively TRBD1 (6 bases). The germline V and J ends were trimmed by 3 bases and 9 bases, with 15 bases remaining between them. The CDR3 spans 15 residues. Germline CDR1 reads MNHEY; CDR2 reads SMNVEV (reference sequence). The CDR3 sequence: CASSLGGGGGSPLHF. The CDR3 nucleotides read TGTGCCAGCAGTTTGGGTGGGGGCGGAGGTTCACCCCTCCACTTT.

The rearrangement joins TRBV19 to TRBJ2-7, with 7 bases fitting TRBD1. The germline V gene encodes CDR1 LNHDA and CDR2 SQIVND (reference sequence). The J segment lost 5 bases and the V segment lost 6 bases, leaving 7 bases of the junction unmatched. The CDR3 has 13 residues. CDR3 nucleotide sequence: TGTGCCAGTAGAAACAGGGGTAACGACGAGCAGTACTTC. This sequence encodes CASRNRGNDEQYF.